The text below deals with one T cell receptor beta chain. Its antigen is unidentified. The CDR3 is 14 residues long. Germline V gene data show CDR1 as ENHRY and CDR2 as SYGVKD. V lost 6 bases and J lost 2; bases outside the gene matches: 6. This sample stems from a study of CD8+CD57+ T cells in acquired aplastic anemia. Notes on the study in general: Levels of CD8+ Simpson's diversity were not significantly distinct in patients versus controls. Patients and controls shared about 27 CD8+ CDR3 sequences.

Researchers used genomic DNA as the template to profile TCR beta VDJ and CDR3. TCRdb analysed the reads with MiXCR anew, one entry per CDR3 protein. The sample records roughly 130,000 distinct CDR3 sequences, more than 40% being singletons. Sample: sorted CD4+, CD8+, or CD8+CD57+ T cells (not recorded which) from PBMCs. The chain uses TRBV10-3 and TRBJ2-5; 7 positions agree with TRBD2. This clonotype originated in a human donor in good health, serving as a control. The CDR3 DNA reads TGTGCCATCAGCCCGGGCGGGAGACAAGAGACCCAGTACTTC. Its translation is CAISPGGRQETQYF.